The 14 T cell receptor beta chains reported below all come from one sample, sequenced in a study of shared clonotypes between healthy human individuals. Measured with immunoSEQ multiplex PCR; TCRdb has only the in-frame clones, and not every one. The table shows millions of clones, with roughly 95% occurring only once. The sample taken for sequencing was naive CD4+ T cells sorted from blood. Documented subset: CD45RA+ positively selected. The receptors were sampled from a man between 18 and 35 years old in good health.

V gene TRBV7-2 combines with J gene TRBJ2-5; 9 bases agree with TRBD2. This CDR3 is built from 16 residues. Germline CDR1 and CDR2: SGHTA and FQGNSA. Trimming at V came to 3 bases and at J to 4 bases, leaving 9 bases not matched to a gene. CDR3 coding DNA: TGTGCCAGCAGCTTTAATGTAGCGGGAGAAGGAGAGACCCAGTACTTC. Protein sequence: CASSFNVAGEGETQYF.

V and J are TRBV7-8 and TRBJ2-5; the D gene is possibly TRBD1 (5 bases). Germline V lookup: CDR1 SGHVS, CDR2 FQNEAQ. V was cut by 3 bases and J by 4 bases, with 9 bases left in between. The CDR3 sequence is 13 residues long. The DNA for the CDR3 is TGTGCCAGCAGCTTCGGCAGGGTAGAGACCCAGTACTTC. Translating it yields CASSFGRVETQYF.

The rearrangement links TRBV7-8 to TRBJ1-4; TRBD1 is a possible D gene (6 bases). Germline assignment: CDR1 SGHVS and CDR2 FQNEAQ. V shed 1 base and J shed 7 bases, with 19 bases lying between them. The CDR3 is made up of 17 amino acids. Written as DNA, the CDR3 is TGTGCCAGCAGCTTAGGGATGACGGGACAATGGGTTGAAAAACTGTTTTTT. Residues: CASSLGMTGQWVEKLFF.

The rearrangement uses TRBV18 and TRBJ1-5; a possible D gene is TRBD1 (5 bases). The CDR3 loop spans 14 amino acids. Germline V lookup: CDR1 KGHSH, CDR2 LQKENI. Trimming removed 5 bases from V and 3 bases from J, with 11 bases in between. The CDR3 coding sequence is TGTGCCAGCTCAAGAGGGGTAGACAATCAGCCCCAGCATTTT. This encodes CASSRGVDNQPQHF.

Only one count was recorded for this clone. This chain connects TRBV10-3 to TRBJ2-2; D is uncertain. The germline V and J ends were trimmed by 3 bases and 0 bases, with 8 bases remaining between them. The length of the CDR3 is 15 residues. Germline V CDR1 and CDR2: ENHRY, SYGVKD. The CDR3 spells CAISDTGPNTGELFF. In DNA form, the CDR3 reads TGTGCCATCAGTGATACGGGTCCGAACACCGGGGAGCTGTTTTTT.

The rearrangement joins TRBV18 to TRBJ1-2; D is perhaps TRBD1 (5 bases). This CDR3 region has 13 residues. Germline lookup yields CDR1 KGHSH and CDR2 LQKENI. The V end was cut by 3 bases, the J end by 7 bases, with 12 bases between. This chain's CDR3 is CASSPTGNPGYTF. CDR3 DNA: TGTGCCAGCTCACCCACAGGAAATCCTGGCTACACCTTC. The full variable domain, in which reference TRBV18 and TRBJ1-2 provide the parts outside the CDR3, is NAGVMQNPRHLVRRRGQEARLRCSPMKGHSHVYWYRQLPEEGLKFMVYLQKENIIDESGMPKERFSAEFPKEGPSILRIQQVVRGDSAAYFCASSPTGNPGYTFGSGTRLTVV.

This chain uses TRBV11-2 with TRBJ2-1; D not certain. CDR1 and CDR2 from the germline V gene are SGHAT and FQNNGV. This CDR3 contains 11 residues. Trimming left V 3 bases short and J 6 bases short, with 3 bases between. Written as DNA, the CDR3 is TGTGCCAGCAGCTTTGGCAATGAGCAGTTCTTC. Its translation: CASSFGNEQFF.

J is TRBJ1-2 and V is TRBV5-1; no clear D gene. CDR3 length equals 14 residues. The germline V gene encodes CDR1 SGHRS and CDR2 YFSETQ. The V end was cut by 0 bases, the J end by 0 bases, with 6 bases between. In nucleotides, the CDR3 is TGCGCCAGCAGCTTGGACGGCCCTAACTATGGCTACACCTTC. The encoded protein is CASSLDGPNYGYTF.

J is TRBJ2-5 and V is TRBV2; 7 bases agree with TRBD1. The junction had 3 bases not matched to a gene; V was cut back by 4 bases and J by 1 base. This CDR3 region has 14 residues. Germline V gene lookup returns CDR1 SNHLY and CDR2 FYNNEI. The CDR3 reads CASSGQGLQETQYF. For the CDR3, the DNA is TGTGCCAGCAGTGGACAGGGTCTCCAAGAGACCCAGTACTTC.

The V call is TRBV18, the J call TRBJ1-5; a weak D match, TRBD1 (5 bases). V gave up 5 bases and J gave up 4 bases, with 12 bases separating them. Germline V gene sequence: CDR1 KGHSH, CDR2 LQKENI. The CDR3 is 14 residues long. This chain's CDR3 is CASSNRGANQPQHF. CDR3 in DNA: TGTGCCAGCTCAAACCGGGGCGCTAATCAGCCCCAGCATTTT.

Concerning this clone itself: The sample contains more than one DNA sequence encoding this CDR3. The chain employs TRBV7-9 and TRBJ2-7, with 10 bases identical to TRBD1. Germline V CDR1 and CDR2: SEHNR, FQNEAQ (reference sequence). The trim removed 0 bases at V and 3 bases at J, leaving 2 bases unmatched. The CDR3 covers 15 residues. The CDR3 DNA is TGTGCCAGCAGCTTAGCAGGGACAGGGGTCTACGAGCAGTACTTC. Protein product: CASSLAGTGVYEQYF.

This rearrangement joins TRBV6-1 to TRBJ1-5, with TRBD1 as a possible D gene (6 bases). V shed 7 bases and J shed 6 bases, with 16 bases lying between them. The V gene's germline CDR1 is MNHNS and CDR2 SASEGT. The CDR3 is 14 amino acids. The CDR3 DNA reads as TGTGCCAGCATAACTCAGGGGCCGGGTCAGCCCCAGCATTTT. Residues: CASITQGPGQPQHF.

This chain links TRBV10-1 with TRBJ2-5; a weak D match, TRBD2 (7 bases). The CDR3 contains 14 residues. V was cut by 3 bases and J by 7 bases, with 15 bases left in between. Germline V CDR1 and CDR2: WNHNN, SYGVQD (reference sequence). The chain's CDR3 is CASSDLRGAGTQYF. The DNA of the CDR3 is TGCGCCAGCAGTGACCTACGGGGGGCTGGGACCCAGTACTTC.

V gene TRBV5-1 combines with J gene TRBJ1-1, with 10 bases fitting TRBD1. V lost 4 bases to trimming and J lost 10 bases; unmatched junction nucleotides: 10. This CDR3 is 14 amino acids long. The germline gives CDR1 SGHRS, CDR2 YFSETQ. The CDR3: CASSPGQGLGVAFF. CDR3 nucleotide sequence: TGCGCCAGCAGCCCGGGACAGGGGTTAGGTGTAGCTTTCTTT. Full variable domain (rest looked up from reference TRBV5-1 and TRBJ1-1): KAGVTQTPRYLIKTRGQQVTLSCSPISGHRSVSWYQQTPGQGLQFLFEYFSETQRNKGNFPGRFSGRQFSNSRSEMNVSTLELGDSALYLCASSPGQGLGVAFFGQGTRLTVV.